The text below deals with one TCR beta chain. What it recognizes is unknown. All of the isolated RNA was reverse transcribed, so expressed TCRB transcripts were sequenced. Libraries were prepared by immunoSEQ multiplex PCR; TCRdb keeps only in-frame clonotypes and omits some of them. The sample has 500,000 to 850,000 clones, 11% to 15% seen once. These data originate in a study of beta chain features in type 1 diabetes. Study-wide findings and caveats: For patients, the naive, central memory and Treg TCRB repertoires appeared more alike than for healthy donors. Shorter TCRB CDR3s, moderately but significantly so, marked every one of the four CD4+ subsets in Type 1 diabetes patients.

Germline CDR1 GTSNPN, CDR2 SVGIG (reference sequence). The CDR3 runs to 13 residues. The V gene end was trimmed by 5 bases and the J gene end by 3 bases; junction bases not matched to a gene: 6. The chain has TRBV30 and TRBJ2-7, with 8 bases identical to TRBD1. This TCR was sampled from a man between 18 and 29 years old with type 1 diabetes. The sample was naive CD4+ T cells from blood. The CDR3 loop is CAWAGGLRYEQYF. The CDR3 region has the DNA TGTGCCTGGGCAGGGGGCCTTCGCTACGAGCAGTACTTC.